This T cell receptor (beta chain) appears in the sequencing data of a study of T cell changes during pregnancy in multiple sclerosis. Per the germline V gene, CDR1 is SGHTA and CDR2 is FQGNSA. The CDR3 runs 15 residues. V lost 5 bases and J lost 6; bases outside the gene matches: 5. Profiling relied on immunoSEQ multiplex PCR, and the TCRdb table lists in-frame clones only, not all of them. The top ten hold less than 0.8% of the sample, which has around 40,000 clones, around 90% seen once. The chain combines TRBV7-2 with TRBJ1-5; TRBD1 agrees at 12 bases. The clonotype was recovered from a female donor with multiple sclerosis, enrolled in a pregnancy study. This specimen was CD4+ T cells from peripheral blood mononuclear cells, taken in the third trimester of pregnancy. The CDR3 region is CASSQGQGAGQPQHF. Here the CDR3 DNA reads TGTGCCAGCAGCCAGGGACAGGGGGCAGGTCAGCCCCAGCATTTT. The full variable domain, its missing parts supplied by reference TRBV7-2 and TRBJ1-5, is GAGVSQSPSNKVTEKGKDVELRCDPISGHTALYWYRQSLGQGLEFLIYFQGNSAPDKSGLPSDRFSAERTGGSVSTLTIQRTQQEDSAVYLCASSQGQGAGQPQHFGDGTRLSIL.